A selection of T cell receptor beta chains follows, all from one sample in a study of blood T cell repertoires in COVID-19. Repertoires were generated with immunoSEQ multiplex PCR, while TCRdb's copy carries only in-frame clones and drops some. Of roughly 280,000 clones detected, around 93% appear once; the ten largest clones hold about 3%. Input material: PBMCs or T cells enriched from blood (not recorded which). The receptors shown here come from a man aged 40-50 years who had been exposed to COVID-19. The CDR3 runs from the conserved cysteine through the conserved F or W. D genes are given only for firm matches. Size is stated for part of the rows, as once, few or many counts, or as a class when the clone is expanded.

V	size	D	J	CDR3	DNA
TRBV7-9	.	.	TRBJ1-2	CASVPGLEGSNYGYTF	TGTGCCAGCGTCCCCGGTCTAGAGGGCTCTAACTATGGCTACACCTTC
TRBV27	.	TRBD2	TRBJ2-1	CASGSGMRSYNEQFF	TGTGCCAGCGGAAGCGGGATGAGGTCCTACAATGAGCAGTTCTTC
TRBV18	few	.	TRBJ2-7	CASSPPGTGAVYEQYF	TGTGCCAGCTCACCGCCGGGGACTGGGGCCGTCTACGAGCAGTACTTC
TRBV10-3	.	TRBD1	TRBJ2-6	CAISGAGTGGPTSGANVLTF	TGTGCCATCAGTGGGGCCGGGACAGGGGGTCCCACATCTGGGGCCAACGTCCTGACTTTC
TRBV4-3	once	.	TRBJ1-1	CASSQDPPGSNTEAFF	TGCGCCAGCAGCCAAGATCCCCCAGGCTCGAACACTGAAGCTTTCTTT
TRBV7-2	.	.	TRBJ2-7	CASSRDKSYEQYF	TGTGCCAGCTCCCGGGACAAAAGCTACGAGCAGTACTTC
TRBV6-5	.	TRBD1	TRBJ2-7	CASSYSGTGEGYF	TGTGCCAGCAGTTACTCGGGGACAGGCGAAGGGTACTTC
TRBV7-2	.	.	TRBJ2-7	CASSLDRAYEQYF	TGTGCCAGCAGCTTAGACAGGGCTTACGAGCAGTACTTC
TRBV19	.	TRBD1	TRBJ1-1	CASSSLQGPNTEAFF	TGTGCCAGTAGTAGCCTACAGGGGCCGAACACTGAAGCTTTCTTT
TRBV27	.	.	TRBJ1-1	CASSFTGGQPNTEAFF	TGTGCCAGCAGTTTCACGGGAGGGCAGCCTAACACTGAAGCTTTCTTT
TRBV21-1	.	.	TRBJ1-1	CASSNPVGQFVTEAFF	TGTGCCAGCAGCAACCCCGTGGGACAGTTCGTCACTGAAGCTTTCTTT
TRBV19	.	TRBD2	TRBJ2-1	CASSIGTSGTYNEQFF	TGTGCCAGTAGTATAGGGACTAGCGGCACCTACAATGAGCAGTTCTTC
TRBV3-1/TRBV3-2	.	.	TRBJ2-2	CASSLQGAGNTGELFF	TGTGCCAGCAGCCTCCAAGGGGCGGGAAACACTGGGGAGCTGTTTTTT
TRBV27	.	TRBD1	TRBJ2-1	CASSSRNPGTGYRKQFF	TGTGCCAGCAGTTCGAGGAACCCCGGGACAGGGTACCGCAAGCAGTTCTTC
TRBV19	.	.	TRBJ2-6	CASTIQVSGANVLTF	TGTGCCAGTACCATACAGGTCTCTGGGGCCAACGTCCTGACTTTC
TRBV18	.	.	TRBJ1-2	CASSPVELYGYTF	TGTGCCAGCTCACCAGTGGAGTTATATGGCTACACCTTC
TRBV6-4	.	TRBD2	TRBJ2-2	CASSEAGDSGELFF	TGTGCCAGCAGTGAAGCGGGAGATTCCGGGGAGCTGTTTTTT
TRBV9	.	TRBD2	TRBJ2-3	CASSAHPTSGRADTQYF	TGTGCCAGCAGCGCTCACCCGACTAGCGGGAGGGCAGATACGCAGTATTTT
TRBV4-2	once	.	TRBJ2-7	CASSQQGTESYEQYF	TGTGCCAGCAGCCAACAGGGGACGGAGAGTTACGAGCAGTACTTC
TRBV19	.	.	TRBJ1-2	CASSIGSDGGYGYTF	TGTGCCAGTAGTATCGGGAGCGACGGTGGCTATGGCTACACCTTC
TRBV28	.	.	TRBJ1-1	CASSLSLGSEAFF	TGTGCCAGCAGTTTAAGTCTCGGGAGTGAAGCTTTCTTT
TRBV29-1	.	.	TRBJ1-2	CSVGGQYGYTF	TGCAGCGTTGGAGGTCAGTATGGCTACACCTTC
TRBV11-2	.	.	TRBJ1-1	CASSLEFMNTEAFF	TGTGCCAGCAGCTTAGAGTTCATGAACACTGAAGCTTTCTTT
TRBV27	.	.	TRBJ2-7	CASSLSVGSYEQYF	TGTGCCAGCAGTTTATCAGTCGGGTCCTACGAGCAGTACTTC
TRBV6-5	.	TRBD1	TRBJ2-2	CASKPGQETGELFF	TGTGCCAGTAAACCGGGACAGGAGACCGGGGAGCTGTTTTTT